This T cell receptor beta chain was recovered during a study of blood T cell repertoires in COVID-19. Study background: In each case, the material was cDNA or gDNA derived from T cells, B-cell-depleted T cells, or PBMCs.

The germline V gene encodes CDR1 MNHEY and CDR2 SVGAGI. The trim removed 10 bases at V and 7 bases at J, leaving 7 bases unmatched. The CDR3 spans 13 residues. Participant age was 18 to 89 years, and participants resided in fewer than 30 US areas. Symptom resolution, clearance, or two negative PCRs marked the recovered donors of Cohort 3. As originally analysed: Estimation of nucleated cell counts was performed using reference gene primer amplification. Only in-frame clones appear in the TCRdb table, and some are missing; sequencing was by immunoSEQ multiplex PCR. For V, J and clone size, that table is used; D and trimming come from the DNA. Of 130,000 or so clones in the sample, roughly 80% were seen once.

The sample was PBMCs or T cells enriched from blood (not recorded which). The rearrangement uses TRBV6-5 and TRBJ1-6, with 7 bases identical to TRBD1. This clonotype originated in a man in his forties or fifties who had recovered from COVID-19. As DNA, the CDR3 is TGTGCCACCTTACAGGGGAACAATTCACCCCTCCACTTT. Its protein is CATLQGNNSPLHF.